The TCR beta chain described here comes from a study of blood T cell repertoires in COVID-19. About the study: Sites across the United States, Italy and Spain contributed samples from acute and convalescent COVID-19.

With V trimmed by 5 bases and J by 6 bases, 1 base remained unmatched. Per germline, CDR1 MNHEY and CDR2 SVGAGI. The CDR3 extends over 11 amino acids. In its sample, this clone was seen a few times. Assay used: immunoSEQ multiplex PCR; TCRdb lists only in-frame clones, some missing. The sample shows some 400,000 clones, around 90% of them seen only once. This TCR was recovered from a man between 18 and 35 years old with active or convalescent COVID-19. Sequencing input: peripheral blood. J is TRBJ2-7 and V is TRBV6-5, with 7 positions matching TRBD1. CDR3 sequence (DNA): TGTGCCAGCAGTAGACAGGGCGAGCAGTACTTC. Amino acids: CASSRQGEQYF.